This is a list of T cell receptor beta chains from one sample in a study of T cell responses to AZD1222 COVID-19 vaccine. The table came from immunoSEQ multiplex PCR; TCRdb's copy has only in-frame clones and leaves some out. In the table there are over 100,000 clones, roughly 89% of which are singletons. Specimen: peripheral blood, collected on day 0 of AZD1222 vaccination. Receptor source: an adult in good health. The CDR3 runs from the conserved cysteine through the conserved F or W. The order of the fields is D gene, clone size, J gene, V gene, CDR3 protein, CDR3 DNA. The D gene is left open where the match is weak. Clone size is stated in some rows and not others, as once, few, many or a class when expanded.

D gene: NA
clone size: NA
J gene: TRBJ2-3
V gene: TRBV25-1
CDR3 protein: CASSEYTEWGQYF
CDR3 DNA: TGTGCCAGCAGTGAATATACGGAATGGGGGCAGTATTTT

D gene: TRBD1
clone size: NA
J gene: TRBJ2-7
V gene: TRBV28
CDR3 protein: CASSLLPGTGSREQYF
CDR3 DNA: TGTGCCAGCAGTCTACTCCCCGGGACAGGTTCCCGCGAGCAGTACTTC

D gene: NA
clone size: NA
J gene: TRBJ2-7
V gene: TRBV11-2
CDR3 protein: CASSLTVDYEQYF
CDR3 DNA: TGTGCCAGCAGCTTAACGGTCGATTACGAGCAGTACTTC

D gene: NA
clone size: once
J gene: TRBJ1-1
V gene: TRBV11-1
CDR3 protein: CAIEPGGGTEAFF
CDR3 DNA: TGTGCCATCGAACCTGGAGGGGGCACTGAAGCTTTCTTT

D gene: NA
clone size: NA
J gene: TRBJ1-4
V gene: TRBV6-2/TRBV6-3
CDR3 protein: CASSRDRGASEKLFF
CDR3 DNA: TGTGCCAGCAGTCGCGATCGGGGGGCGAGTGAAAAACTGTTTTTT

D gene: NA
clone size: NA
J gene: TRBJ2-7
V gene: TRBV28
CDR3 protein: CASSLEAYEQYF
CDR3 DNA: TGTGCCAGCAGTTTAGAGGCCTACGAGCAGTACTTC

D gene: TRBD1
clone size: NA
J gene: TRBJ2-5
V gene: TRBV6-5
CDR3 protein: CAGRTGGYPETQYF
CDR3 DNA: TGTGCCGGCAGGACAGGGGGCTACCCAGAGACCCAGTACTTC

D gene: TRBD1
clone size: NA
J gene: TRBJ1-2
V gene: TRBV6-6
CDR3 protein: CASSGRDRANYGYTF
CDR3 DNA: TGTGCCAGCAGTGGCCGGGACAGGGCTAACTATGGCTACACCTTC

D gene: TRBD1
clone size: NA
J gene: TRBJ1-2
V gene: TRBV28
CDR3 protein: CASSLWDRASGYTF
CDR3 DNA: TGTGCCAGCAGTTTATGGGACAGGGCTTCTGGCTACACCTTC

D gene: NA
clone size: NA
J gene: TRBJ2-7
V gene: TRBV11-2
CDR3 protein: CASSLGDPGTGYEQYF
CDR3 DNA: TGTGCCAGCAGCTTAGGTGACCCGGGGACCGGCTACGAGCAGTACTTC

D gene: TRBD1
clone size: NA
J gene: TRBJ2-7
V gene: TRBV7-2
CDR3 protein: CASSLDGTGITYEQYF
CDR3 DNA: TGTGCCAGCAGCTTAGACGGGACAGGGATCACCTACGAGCAGTACTTC

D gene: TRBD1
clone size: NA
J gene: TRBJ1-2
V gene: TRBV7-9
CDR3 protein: CASSLGQGQAYGYTF
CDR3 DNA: TGTGCCAGCAGCTTAGGACAGGGCCAGGCGTATGGCTACACCTTC

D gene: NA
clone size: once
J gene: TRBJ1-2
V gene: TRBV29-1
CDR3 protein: CSVLPGAAGEGYTF
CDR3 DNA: TGCAGCGTTCTCCCTGGGGCGGCGGGGGAGGGCTACACCTTC

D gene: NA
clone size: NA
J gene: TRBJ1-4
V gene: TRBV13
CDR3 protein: CASSLWSTPTTNEKLFF
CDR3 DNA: TGTGCCAGCAGCTTATGGTCCACGCCGACAACTAATGAAAAACTGTTTTTT

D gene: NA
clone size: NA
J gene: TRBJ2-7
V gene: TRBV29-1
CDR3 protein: CSAMSIHTSDEQYF
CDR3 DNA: TGCAGCGCCATGAGCATCCACACGTCCGACGAGCAGTACTTC

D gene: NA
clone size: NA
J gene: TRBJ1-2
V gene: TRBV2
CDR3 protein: CASSEALRYSLQGGYTF
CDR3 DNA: TGTGCCAGCAGTGAAGCGCTTCGATATTCCTTGCAGGGGGGCTACACCTTC

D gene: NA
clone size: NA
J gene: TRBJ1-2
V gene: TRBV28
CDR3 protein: CASSWGIGYTF
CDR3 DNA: TGTGCCAGCAGTTGGGGAATTGGCTACACCTTC

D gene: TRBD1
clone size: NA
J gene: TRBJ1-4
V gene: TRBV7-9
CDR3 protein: CASSLDRGAEKLFF
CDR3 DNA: TGTGCCAGCAGCTTAGACAGGGGGGCTGAAAAACTGTTTTTT

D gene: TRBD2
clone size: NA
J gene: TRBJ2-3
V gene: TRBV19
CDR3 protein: CASGDSGGSYTDTQYF
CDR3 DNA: TGTGCCTCTGGGGATAGCGGGGGCTCCTACACAGATACGCAGTATTTT

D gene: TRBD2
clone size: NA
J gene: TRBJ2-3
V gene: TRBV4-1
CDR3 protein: CASSQDPGTSGRKSTQYF
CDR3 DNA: TGCGCCAGCAGCCAAGATCCGGGGACTAGCGGGAGAAAATCTACGCAGTATTTT

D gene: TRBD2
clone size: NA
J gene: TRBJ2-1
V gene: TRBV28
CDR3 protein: CASSGGRTYNEQFF
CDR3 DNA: TGTGCCAGCAGTGGCGGGAGGACGTACAATGAGCAGTTCTTC